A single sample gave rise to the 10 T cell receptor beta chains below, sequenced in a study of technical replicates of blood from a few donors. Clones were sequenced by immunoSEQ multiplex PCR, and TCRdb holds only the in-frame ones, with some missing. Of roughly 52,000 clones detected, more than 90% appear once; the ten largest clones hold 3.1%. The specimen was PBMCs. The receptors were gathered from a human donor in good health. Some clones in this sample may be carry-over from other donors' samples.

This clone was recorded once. The CDR3 bases are TGTGCCAGCAGCCCCCCCGGGAGGCCCTACGAGCAGTACTTC. It is translated as CASSPPGRPYEQYF. The gene calls are TRBV7-3 and TRBJ2-7; 7 bases map to TRBD2. V lost 5 bases, J lost 2 bases, and 6 bases stayed unmatched. The germline CDR1 and CDR2 sequences are SGHTA and FQGTGA. There are 14 residues in the CDR3.

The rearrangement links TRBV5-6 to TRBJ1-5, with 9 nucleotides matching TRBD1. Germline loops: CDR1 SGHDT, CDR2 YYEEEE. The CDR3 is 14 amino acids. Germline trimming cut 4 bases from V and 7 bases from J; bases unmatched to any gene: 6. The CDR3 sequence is CASSPRTGAQPQHF. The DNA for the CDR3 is TGTGCCAGCAGCCCTCGGACAGGGGCACAGCCCCAGCATTTT.

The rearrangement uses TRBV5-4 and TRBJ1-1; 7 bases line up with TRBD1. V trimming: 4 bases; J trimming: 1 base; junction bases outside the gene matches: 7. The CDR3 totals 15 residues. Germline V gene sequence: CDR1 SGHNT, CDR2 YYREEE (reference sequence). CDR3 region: CASSAPTGTNTEAFF. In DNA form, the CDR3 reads TGTGCCAGCAGCGCCCCGACAGGGACGAACACTGAAGCTTTCTTT. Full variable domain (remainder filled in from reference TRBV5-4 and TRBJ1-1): ETGVTQSPTHLIKTRGQQVTLRCSSQSGHNTVSWYQQALGQGPQFIFQYYREEENGRGNFPPRFSGLQFPNYSSELNVNALELDDSALYLCASSAPTGTNTEAFFGQGTRLTVV.

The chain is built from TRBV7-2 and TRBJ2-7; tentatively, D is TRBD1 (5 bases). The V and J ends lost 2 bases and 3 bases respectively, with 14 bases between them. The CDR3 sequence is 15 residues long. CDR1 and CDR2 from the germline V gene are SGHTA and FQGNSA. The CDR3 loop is CASSLNPGQGYEQYF. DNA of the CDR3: TGTGCCAGCAGCTTAAATCCCGGTCAGGGCTACGAGCAGTACTTC. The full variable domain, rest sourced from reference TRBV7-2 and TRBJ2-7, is GAGVSQSPSNKVTEKGKDVELRCDPISGHTALYWYRQSLGQGLEFLIYFQGNSAPDKSGLPSDRFSAERTGGSVSTLTIQRTQQEDSAVYLCASSLNPGQGYEQYFGPGTRLTVT.

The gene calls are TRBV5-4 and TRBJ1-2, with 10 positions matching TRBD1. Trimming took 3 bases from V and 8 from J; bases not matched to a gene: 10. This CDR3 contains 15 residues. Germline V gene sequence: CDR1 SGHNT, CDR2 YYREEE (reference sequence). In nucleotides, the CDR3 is TGTGCCAGCAGCTCGGGGGACAGGGGTTACCACGGCTACACCTTC. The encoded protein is CASSSGDRGYHGYTF.

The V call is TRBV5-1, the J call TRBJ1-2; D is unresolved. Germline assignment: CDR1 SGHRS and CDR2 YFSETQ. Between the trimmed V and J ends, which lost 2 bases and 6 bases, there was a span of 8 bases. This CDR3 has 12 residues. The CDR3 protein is CASSFSADGYTF. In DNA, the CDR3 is TGCGCCAGCAGCTTCTCGGCGGATGGCTACACCTTC.

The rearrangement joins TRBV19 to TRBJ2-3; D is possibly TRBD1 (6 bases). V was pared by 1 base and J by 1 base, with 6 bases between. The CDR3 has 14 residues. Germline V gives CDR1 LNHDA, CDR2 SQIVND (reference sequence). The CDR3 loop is CASSIGQGTDTQYF. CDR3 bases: TGTGCCAGTAGTATAGGACAGGGCACAGATACGCAGTATTTT.

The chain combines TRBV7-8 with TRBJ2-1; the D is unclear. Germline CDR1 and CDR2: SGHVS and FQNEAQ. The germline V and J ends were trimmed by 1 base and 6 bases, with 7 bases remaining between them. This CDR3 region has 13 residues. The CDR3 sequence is CASSLGPFNEQFF. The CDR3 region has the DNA TGTGCCAGCAGCTTAGGGCCTTTCAATGAGCAGTTCTTC.

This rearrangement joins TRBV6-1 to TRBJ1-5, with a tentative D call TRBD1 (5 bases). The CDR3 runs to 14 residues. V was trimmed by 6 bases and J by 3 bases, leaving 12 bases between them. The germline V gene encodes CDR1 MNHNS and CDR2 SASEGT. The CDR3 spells CASRYDRFNQPQHF. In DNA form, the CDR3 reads TGTGCCAGCAGATATGACAGATTCAATCAGCCCCAGCATTTT.

The CDR3 sequence: CANSRTVGAQETQYF. The CDR3 DNA reads TGTGCCAACTCCCGGACAGTAGGGGCCCAAGAGACCCAGTACTTC. The chain links TRBV18 to TRBJ2-5; D perhaps matches TRBD1 (6 bases). V was shortened by 10 bases and J by 1 base, with 19 bases between the two germline ends. This CDR3 comprises 15 residues. The germline CDR1 and CDR2 sequences are KGHSH and LQKENI.